These 24 T cell receptor beta chains originate from one sample sequenced in a study of post-analysis software for immune sequencing data. Findings of the study overall: Several TRBV segments were more frequent in patients than controls; TRBV5-6, TRBV5-1 and TRBV20-1 belonged to this group.

Presence of unique molecular identifiers characterized the TCR beta cDNA libraries. Via MiXCR, TCRdb re-called the PCR reads, giving one row per CDR3 protein. The data hold 820,000 or so distinct CDR3 sequences, with roughly 58% observed a single time. Their antigens remain unidentified. The sequencing input was blood. These receptors came from a girl aged 5 to 17 with multiple sclerosis.

This clonotype was picked up a small number of times. The chain is built from TRBV15 and TRBJ1-2, with D possibly being TRBD1 (6 bases). The length of the CDR3 is 14 residues. In germline, CDR1 is LNHNV, CDR2 YYDKDF (reference sequence). Trimming stripped 0 bases from V and 3 bases from J, with 8 bases between. The CDR3: CATSRDQGHYGYTF. CDR3 sequence (DNA): TGTGCCACCAGCAGAGACCAGGGGCACTATGGCTACACCTTC.

The V call is TRBV7-2, the J call TRBJ2-2, with D possibly being TRBD2 (6 bases). The CDR3 loop spans 17 amino acids. Germline CDR1 SGHTA, CDR2 FQGNSA. Trimming took 4 bases from V and 2 from J, leaving 17 bases between them. This CDR3 reads CASSSPLGGTNTGELFF. The DNA for the CDR3 is TGTGCCAGCAGCTCACCCCTAGGCGGGACTAACACCGGGGAGCTGTTTTTT.

This clonotype has only a few counts. The chain combines TRBV29-1 with TRBJ1-1; tentative D call: TRBD1 (6 bases). The CDR3 length is 13 residues. The V and J ends lost 3 bases and 2 bases respectively, with 10 bases between them. The germline CDR1 and CDR2 sequences are SQVTM and ANQGSEA. For the CDR3, the DNA is TGCAGCGTTGATCGGGGGCCCAACACTGAAGCTTTCTTT. This gives the protein CSVDRGPNTEAFF.

The chain has TRBV3-1 and TRBJ2-1; 8 bases map to TRBD1. This CDR3 is built from 13 residues. V dropped 6 bases and J dropped 15; count of bases not matched to a gene: 13. CDR1 is LGHDT, CDR2 YNNKEL, per germline (reference sequence). In DNA form, the CDR3 reads TGTGCCAGCAGTCTCAAGGTCGGACAGGGTCTGTTCTTC. Its protein is CASSLKVGQGLFF.

The V call is TRBV28, the J call TRBJ2-3, with 8 bases identical to TRBD1. CDR3 length equals 15 residues. Germline V gene lookup returns CDR1 MDHEN and CDR2 SYDVKM. Unmatched junction bases numbered 6, after V lost 3 bases and J lost 4 bases. CDR3 sequence reads: CASSLGAGGPDTQYF. CDR3 bases: TGTGCCAGCAGTTTGGGCGCAGGGGGCCCAGATACGCAGTATTTT.

The J gene is TRBJ2-7, the V gene TRBV4-1; D remains unclear. Germline CDR1 reads MGHRA; CDR2 reads YSYEKL. The CDR3 length is 15 residues. The V and J ends lost 0 bases and 2 bases respectively, with 11 bases between them. CDR3 protein: CASSQDSDGTYEQYF. As DNA, the CDR3 is TGCGCCAGCAGCCAAGACTCGGACGGCACCTACGAGCAGTACTTC.

This clonotype was seen more than once but under ten times. The chain uses TRBV9 and TRBJ2-5, with TRBD2 identical over 10 bases. The end of the DNA aligns better with TRBJ2-7, so the J call may be wrong. The length of the CDR3 is 14 residues. Germline values: CDR1 SGDLS, CDR2 YYNGEE. The CDR3 sequence is CASSASGSFHEQYF. DNA for the CDR3: TGTGCCAGCAGCGCTAGCGGGAGTTTCCACGAGCAGTACTTC.

This chain joins TRBV5-1 and TRBJ2-5; maybe TRBD2 (5 bases). Germline V gene sequence: CDR1 SGHRS, CDR2 YFSETQ. This CDR3 is 15 amino acids long. Trimming stripped 4 bases from V and 0 bases from J, with 13 bases between. The CDR3: CASSPQDSYQETQYF. CDR3 DNA: TGCGCCAGCAGCCCTCAGGACTCGTACCAAGAGACCCAGTACTTC.

This clonotype was counted a few times. This chain uses TRBV20-1 with TRBJ2-1; possible D gene TRBD2, 5 bases. Germline CDR1 DFQATT, CDR2 SNEGSKA (reference sequence). Deletions cut 3 bases from V and 8 bases from J, with 14 bases between. This CDR3 has 13 amino acids. CDR3 nucleotide sequence: TGCAGTGCTAGTTTTGGAGCGGAGGATGAGCAGTTCTTC. Protein product: CSASFGAEDEQFF.

The chain carries TRBV7-9 and TRBJ2-5, with D perhaps being TRBD1 or TRBD2 (5 bases each). Matching the DNA end better, TRBJ2-7 makes the J call doubtful. Germline V lookup: CDR1 SEHNR, CDR2 FQNEAQ (reference sequence). CDR3 length equals 14 residues. The CDR3 sequence is CASSSPGAPYEQYF. The CDR3 DNA reads as TGTGCCAGCAGCTCCCCCGGGGCCCCCTACGAGCAGTACTTC.

The chain carries TRBV10-1 and TRBJ2-7, with 7 bases lining up with TRBD2. The V segment lost 0 bases and the J segment 4 bases; nucleotides outside the gene matches: 6. The germline V gene has CDR1 WNHNN and CDR2 SYGVQD (reference sequence). The CDR3 has 15 amino acids. The CDR3 here is CASSESKSGGYEQYF. CDR3 in DNA: TGCGCCAGCAGTGAGTCGAAGTCGGGGGGATACGAGCAGTACTTC.

The table lists this clonotype with a few counts. This chain links TRBV20-1 with TRBJ2-7; 8 bases are shared with TRBD2. CDR3 length equals 13 residues. V was pared by 6 bases and J by 2 bases, with 6 bases of the junction left unmatched. The germline CDR1 and CDR2 sequences are DFQATT and SNEGSKA (reference sequence). CDR3 in DNA: TGCAGTGCGAAAGGGACTAGTACCTACGAGCAGTACTTC. Translation gives CSAKGTSTYEQYF.

The rearrangement links TRBV18 to TRBJ2-3, with D hard to call. V shed 4 bases and J shed 2 bases, with 10 bases lying between them. The germline gives CDR1 KGHSH, CDR2 LQKENI. This CDR3 is 14 amino acids long. CDR3 nucleotides: TGTGCCAGCTCACTCGTTGAGTACACAGATACGCAGTATTTT. Encoded protein: CASSLVEYTDTQYF.

The chain carries TRBV3-1 and TRBJ1-4; 7 bases agree with TRBD1. After removal of 7 bases from V and 7 bases from J, the junction contained 9 bases not matched to a gene. Germline loops: CDR1 LGHDT, CDR2 YNNKEL (reference sequence). CDR3 size: 14 residues. CDR3 bases: TGTGCCAGCACCCTACAGGGGAGAGGTGAAAAACTGTTTTTT. Translated: CASTLQGRGEKLFF. Looking up the rest from reference TRBV3-1 and TRBJ1-4 gives the full variable domain: DTAVSQTPKYLVTQMGNDKSIKCEQNLGHDTMYWYKQDSKKFLKIMFSYNNKELIINETVPNRFSPKSPDKAHLNLHINSLELGDSAVYFCASTLQGRGEKLFFGSGTQLSVL.

V usage is TRBV10-3 and J usage is TRBJ2-4; D might be TRBD1 (5 bases). Germline V lookup: CDR1 ENHRY, CDR2 SYGVKD. This CDR3 comprises 16 residues. Trimming took off 2 bases at V and 3 bases at J, with 14 bases between the two ends. In nucleotides, the CDR3 is TGTGCCATCAGTGAGGAGCAGGGTTGGGGCAAAAACATTCAGTACTTC. Protein sequence: CAISEEQGWGKNIQYF.

The chain carries TRBV7-2 and TRBJ2-5; TRBD2 might be the D (7 bases). The CDR3 is made up of 17 amino acids. The V and J ends lost 3 bases and 2 bases respectively, with 19 bases between them. Per germline, CDR1 SGHTA and CDR2 FQGNSA. CDR3 amino acids: CASSFSRSAGAQETQYF. CDR3 DNA: TGTGCCAGCAGCTTTTCTCGTTCGGCGGGGGCTCAAGAGACCCAGTACTTC.

The chain carries TRBV7-7 and TRBJ2-7; 9 bases align to TRBD1. This CDR3 is 15 amino acids long. Trimming cost V 5 bases and J 4 bases; bases outside gene matches: 9. The germline CDR1 and CDR2 sequences are SSHAT and FNYEAQ (reference sequence). The CDR3 loop reads CASSKWSQGAYEQYF. The CDR3 DNA follows: TGTGCCAGCAGCAAGTGGTCACAGGGGGCGTACGAGCAGTACTTC.

The chain couples TRBV7-3 to TRBJ2-6; 7 bases agree with TRBD1. Germline trimming cut 10 bases from V and 3 bases from J; bases unmatched to any gene: 9. This CDR3 has 15 residues. CDR1 is SGHTA and CDR2 is FQGTGA in the germline V gene. CDR3 in amino acids: CATRQGPYGANVLTF. DNA of the CDR3: TGTGCCACAAGACAGGGTCCGTATGGGGCCAACGTCCTGACTTTC.

The CDR3 here is CASSPGAGGVETQYF. The CDR3 DNA sequence: TGTGCCAGCAGCCCCGGGGCGGGAGGTGTAGAGACCCAGTACTTC. The gene calls are TRBV3-1 and TRBJ2-5, with 8 bases matching TRBD2. This CDR3 has 15 residues. CDR1 is LGHDT, CDR2 YNNKEL, per germline (reference sequence). The V segment lost 4 bases and the J segment 4 bases; nucleotides outside the gene matches: 8.

This clonotype is a singleton in its sample. V gene TRBV12-5 combines with J gene TRBJ1-2; D may be TRBD1 (5 bases). The ends were cut back, 7 bases at V and 0 bases at J, with 21 bases in the middle. There are 17 residues in the CDR3. Germline CDR1 LGHNT, CDR2 FRNRAP. The CDR3 region is CASAYRVSGVANYGYTF. CDR3 DNA sequence: TGTGCTAGTGCCTACCGGGTGTCGGGGGTGGCTAACTATGGCTACACCTTC.

The chain recombines TRBV20-1 with TRBJ2-7, with 9 bases that match TRBD2. The CDR3 runs 16 residues. Trimming took 0 bases from V and 3 from J; bases not matched to a gene: 9. Germline values: CDR1 DFQATT, CDR2 SNEGSKA (reference sequence). The CDR3 DNA is TGCAGTGCTAGAGATGGCAGCGGGGGGAGACGCTACGAGCAGTACTTC. It codes for CSARDGSGGRRYEQYF.

This clonotype has just a few counts. V usage is TRBV14 and J usage is TRBJ2-1, with 7 positions matching TRBD1. The CDR3 contains 13 residues. The junction had 4 bases not matched to a gene; V was cut back by 1 base and J by 10 bases. Germline CDR1 and CDR2: SGHDN and FVKESK. The CDR3 sequence is CASSQGQGWEQFF. The DNA for the CDR3 is TGTGCCAGCAGCCAAGGACAGGGTTGGGAGCAGTTCTTC.

The V call is TRBV7-3, the J call TRBJ2-2; 7 nucleotides agree with TRBD2. The CDR3 is 14 residues long. The V segment lost 5 bases and the J segment 6 bases; nucleotides outside the gene matches: 6. The germline V gene encodes CDR1 SGHTA and CDR2 FQGTGA. The CDR3 here is CASSLLAEAGELFF. The CDR3 bases are TGTGCCAGCAGCCTTCTAGCGGAAGCCGGGGAGCTGTTTTTT.

The gene calls are TRBV20-1 and TRBJ1-2, with D possibly matching TRBD1 (5 bases). The germline gives CDR1 DFQATT, CDR2 SNEGSKA (reference sequence). Trimming left V 2 bases short and J 4 bases short, with 14 bases between. The CDR3 is 14 amino acids. The CDR3 sequence: CSARPQTALYGYTF. The CDR3 DNA reads as TGCAGTGCTAGACCCCAGACAGCGCTCTATGGCTACACCTTC.